The 28 T cell receptor beta chains given below trace back to one sample, sequenced in a study of blood T cell repertoires in COVID-19. Sequenced by immunoSEQ multiplex PCR; TCRdb stores in-frame clones only, minus some. The table lists roughly 300,000 clones, 70% to 90% of them singletons. Sequencing used PBMCs or T cells enriched from blood (not recorded which). The receptors stem from a man between 25 and 39 years old who had recovered from COVID-19.

The sample holds a few counts of this clone. This chain joins TRBV15 and TRBJ1-2; 7 nucleotides align to TRBD1. Germline values: CDR1 LNHNV, CDR2 YYDKDF (reference sequence). This CDR3 is 14 amino acids long. V lost 4 bases and J lost 2; bases outside the gene matches: 4. The CDR3 region is CATSTLGQNYGYTF. CDR3 in DNA: TGTGCCACCAGCACATTGGGACAGAACTATGGCTACACCTTC.

CDR3 in amino acids: CASSYYGGLGNEQFF. The CDR3 DNA reads as TGTGCCAGCAGTTACTACGGGGGGTTAGGCAATGAGCAGTTCTTC. The gene calls are TRBV6-5 and TRBJ2-1; 7 bases match TRBD2. From germline, CDR1 is MNHEY and CDR2 SVGAGI. The CDR3 has 15 amino acids. The J segment lost 6 bases and the V segment lost 1 base, leaving 6 bases of the junction unmatched.

The V and J genes are TRBV4-2 and TRBJ2-3; 9 nucleotides match TRBD1. The CDR3 sequence is 15 residues long. Trimming at V came to 0 bases and at J to 11 bases, leaving 9 bases not matched to a gene. The V gene's germline CDR1 is LGHNA and CDR2 YNFKEQ. CDR3 loop: CASSQEEQGAIGQYF. In nucleotides, the CDR3 is TGTGCCAGCAGCCAAGAGGAACAGGGGGCAATCGGGCAGTATTTT.

This clone was counted once. The V call is TRBV6-4, the J call TRBJ2-1; possibly TRBD2 for D (6 bases). Looked up from germline, CDR1 is MRHNA and CDR2 is SNTAGT. The CDR3 extends over 16 amino acids. The V end lost 0 bases, the J end lost 6 bases, and 15 bases lay between the germline ends. This CDR3 reads CASSDSLGGFFNEQFF. The CDR3, as DNA: TGTGCCAGCAGTGACTCGTTGGGGGGTTTTTTCAATGAGCAGTTCTTC.

This clone was seen just once. V is TRBV15 and J is TRBJ2-3; D may be TRBD2 (5 bases). The CDR3 length is 14 residues. CDR1 is LNHNV, CDR2 YYDKDF, per germline (reference sequence). Trimming stripped 5 bases from V and 6 bases from J, with 15 bases between. CDR3 bases: TGTGCCACCAGCCCAGCCCGGGGAGACGATACGCAGTATTTT. Protein product: CATSPARGDDTQYF.

As DNA, the CDR3 is TGTGCTAGTGGTAAGGACTCCCCGAACACTGAAGCTTTCTTT. Translating it yields CASGKDSPNTEAFF. V gene TRBV12-5 combines with J gene TRBJ1-1; D call uncertain. The length of the CDR3 is 14 residues. Trimming pared 5 bases from V and 1 base from J, leaving 11 bases between. The germline CDR1 and CDR2 sequences are LGHNT and FRNRAP.

The rearrangement links TRBV19 to TRBJ1-1, with TRBD1 identical over 7 bases. This CDR3 spans 12 amino acids. Trimming cost V 6 bases and J 5 bases; bases outside gene matches: 3. Germline CDR1 and CDR2: LNHDA and SQIVND (reference sequence). This CDR3 reads CASRRGRTEAFF. The CDR3 DNA reads as TGTGCCAGTAGGAGGGGGCGGACTGAAGCTTTCTTT. Looking up the rest from reference TRBV19 and TRBJ1-1 gives the full variable domain: DGGITQSPKYLFRKEGQNVTLSCEQNLNHDAMYWYRQDPGQGLRLIYYSQIVNDFQKGDIAEGYSVSREKKESFPLTVTSAQKNPTAFYLCASRRGRTEAFFGQGTRLTVV.

V usage is TRBV6-1 and J usage is TRBJ2-7; 10 bases match TRBD1. CDR1 is MNHNS and CDR2 is SASEGT in the germline V gene. CDR3 size: 16 residues. V lost 4 bases and J lost 2; bases outside the gene matches: 8. CDR3 sequence: CASSGLGQGGPYEQYF. For the CDR3, the DNA is TGTGCCAGCAGTGGACTTGGACAGGGGGGGCCCTACGAGCAGTACTTC.

The sample holds a few counts of this clone. V usage is TRBV6-5 and J usage is TRBJ1-2; D is perhaps TRBD1 (5 bases). The CDR3 totals 15 residues. Germline V gene data show CDR1 as MNHEY and CDR2 as SVGAGI. V was pared by 6 bases and J by 2 bases, with 16 bases between. CDR3 sequence (DNA): TGTGCCAGCAGCTTACAGGTTGGGTCGAACTATGGCTACACCTTC. This codes for CASSLQVGSNYGYTF.

The chain carries TRBV10-3 and TRBJ1-2; TRBD1 matches 7 bases. Germline lookup yields CDR1 ENHRY and CDR2 SYGVKD. This CDR3 is 15 amino acids long. The trim removed 3 bases at V and 4 bases at J, leaving 8 bases unmatched. CDR3 DNA sequence: TGTGCCATCAGTGACCGGGACAGAAACCTCTATGGCTACACCTTC. Translating gives CAISDRDRNLYGYTF.

The chain recombines TRBV11-2 with TRBJ1-2; TRBD1 matches 7 bases. J lost 4 bases, V lost 1 base, and 6 bases had no gene match. Germline CDR1 and CDR2: SGHAT and FQNNGV. This CDR3 is built from 15 residues. The CDR3 nucleotides read TGTGCCAGCAGCTTAGCGGCCGGGACAGCCTATGGCTACACCTTC. Its translation: CASSLAAGTAYGYTF.

The chain links TRBV9 to TRBJ2-4, with 13 bases identical to TRBD2. This CDR3 has 16 amino acids. Trimming took 3 bases from V and 9 from J; bases not matched to a gene: 9. Germline V gives CDR1 SGDLS, CDR2 YYNGEE. The CDR3, as DNA: TGTGCCAGCAGCGAAGGGACTAGCGGGGTCAGGAGCATTCAGTACTTC. This sequence encodes CASSEGTSGVRSIQYF.

The rearrangement joins TRBV11-1 to TRBJ2-7, with D possibly being TRBD2 (7 bases). CDR3 length equals 15 residues. The V end was cut by 3 bases, the J end by 5 bases, with 17 bases between. Germline CDR1 and CDR2: SGHAT and FQDESV (reference sequence). As DNA, the CDR3 is TGTGCCAGCAGCTTCCGCCGTGGGGGGGGCGACGAGCAGTACTTC. Translation gives CASSFRRGGGDEQYF. The full variable domain, with the rest looked up from reference TRBV11-1 and TRBJ2-7, is EAEVAQSPRYKITEKSQAVAFWCDPISGHATLYWYRQILGQGPELLVQFQDESVVDDSQLPKDRFSAERLKGVDSTLKIQPAELGDSAMYLCASSFRRGGGDEQYFGPGTRLTVT.

This rearrangement joins TRBV14 to TRBJ2-3; 9 bases map to TRBD1. The germline gives CDR1 SGHDN, CDR2 FVKESK. The CDR3 is 15 amino acids. Unmatched junction bases numbered 5, after V lost 1 base and J lost 6 bases. The CDR3 DNA is TGTGCCAGCAGCCAAGGGGGGACAGGGATGGATACGCAGTATTTT. This translates into CASSQGGTGMDTQYF.

The CDR3 DNA reads TGCGCCAGCAGCGGGGGCGGGAGTGGCTCGTACAATGAGCAGTTCTTC. Translating gives CASSGGGSGSYNEQFF. The chain combines TRBV5-1 with TRBJ2-1, with D possibly matching TRBD2 (7 bases). Germline CDR1 and CDR2: SGHRS and YFSETQ. There are 16 residues in the CDR3. The V end lost 4 bases, the J end lost 4 bases, and 18 bases lay between the germline ends.

This clone has just one count. The J gene is TRBJ1-5, the V gene TRBV5-6, with 12 bases matching TRBD1. The CDR3 has 15 amino acids. CDR1 is SGHDT, CDR2 YYEEEE, per germline. With V trimmed by 4 bases and J by 6 bases, 5 bases remained unmatched. The DNA for the CDR3 is TGTGCCAGCAGCCTCAGGGACAGGGGGCTTCAGCCCCAGCATTTT. Translation: CASSLRDRGLQPQHF. Using reference TRBV5-6 and TRBJ1-5 for the parts outside the CDR3, the full variable domain is DAGVTQSPTHLIKTRGQQVTLRCSPKSGHDTVSWYQQALGQGPQFIFQYYEEEERQRGNFPDRFSGHQFPNYSSELNVNALLLGDSALYLCASSLRDRGLQPQHFGDGTRLSIL.

CDR3 nucleotide sequence: TGTGCCAGCAGCCAAGGGCAGTTGAACACTGAAGCTTTCTTT. As protein: CASSQGQLNTEAFF. The chain combines TRBV3-1 (or the pseudogene TRBV3-2) with TRBJ1-1, with D unresolved. Germline V gives CDR1 LGHDT, CDR2 YNNKEL (reference sequence). The V end lost 1 base, the J end lost 0 bases, and 6 bases lay between the germline ends. The length of the CDR3 is 14 residues.

The chain has TRBV13 and TRBJ1-1; no firm D call. Germline values: CDR1 PRHDT, CDR2 FYEKMQ (reference sequence). With 5 bases removed from V and 1 base from J, the gap between germline ends came to 14 bases. The CDR3 is made up of 15 amino acids. CDR3 in amino acids: CASSMPFGWNTEAFF. In nucleotides, the CDR3 is TGTGCCAGCAGCATGCCCTTCGGGTGGAACACTGAAGCTTTCTTT.

The chain carries TRBV10-2 and TRBJ1-2; D gene unclear. CDR1 WSHSY and CDR2 SAAADI come from the germline V gene. V was shortened by 3 bases and J by 4 bases, with 9 bases between the two germline ends. The CDR3 sequence is 13 residues long. Here the CDR3 reads CASSDGEPYGYTF. CDR3 nucleotides: TGCGCCAGCAGTGACGGGGAACCCTATGGCTACACCTTC.

The chain joins TRBV4-1 to TRBJ2-7; 8 bases are a match to TRBD1. V lost 4 bases, J lost 1 base, and 6 bases stayed unmatched. The length of the CDR3 is 15 residues. Germline V CDR1 and CDR2: MGHRA, YSYEKL. The CDR3 DNA sequence: TGCGCCAGCAGCCTCCTCGGACAGGGATCCTACGAGCAGTACTTC. Protein product: CASSLLGQGSYEQYF.

This sequence joins TRBV5-4 and TRBJ2-2, with TRBD1 matching 8 bases. The CDR3 length is 16 residues. V lost 3 bases and J lost 8; bases outside the gene matches: 12. Germline CDR1 reads SGHNT; CDR2 reads YYREEE (reference sequence). The CDR3 bases are TGTGCCAGCAGCTGGACAGGGAAGGGCGCCCAAGGGGAGCTGTTTTTT. It is translated as CASSWTGKGAQGELFF. Together with reference TRBV5-4 and TRBJ2-2, the CDR3 gives the full variable domain: ETGVTQSPTHLIKTRGQQVTLRCSSQSGHNTVSWYQQALGQGPQFIFQYYREEENGRGNFPPRFSGLQFPNYSSELNVNALELDDSALYLCASSWTGKGAQGELFFGEGSRLTVL.

A word on this clone: Mismatch with germline at one junction end may stem from a read error. V is TRBV19 and J is TRBJ2-4, with a possible D match to TRBD1 (5 bases). This CDR3 is built from 13 residues. Germline V gives CDR1 LNHDA, CDR2 SQIVND (reference sequence). The CDR3, as DNA: TGTGCAAGTACCCAAGGGGCAGGGAACATTCAGTACTTC. It encodes CASTQGAGNIQYF.

The gene calls are TRBV28 and TRBJ1-1, with 10 bases fitting TRBD1. From germline, CDR1 is MDHEN and CDR2 SYDVKM. The V segment lost 11 bases and the J segment 10 bases; nucleotides outside the gene matches: 10. The CDR3 is 12 residues long. The CDR3 DNA reads as TGTGCCTGCCGACAGGGGGCTTTAGCAGCTTTCTTT. Translating gives CACRQGALAAFF. The full variable domain, its missing parts supplied by reference TRBV28 and TRBJ1-1, is DVKVTQSSRYLVKRTGEKVFLECVQDMDHENMFWYRQDPGLGLRLIYFSYDVKMKEKGDIPEGYSVSREKKERFSLILESASTNQTSMYLCACRQGALAAFFGQGTRLTVV.

The chain carries TRBV19 and TRBJ1-4; 9 nucleotides line up with TRBD1. Germline V lookup: CDR1 LNHDA, CDR2 SQIVND (reference sequence). The CDR3 loop spans 14 amino acids. V shed 10 bases, J shed 6 bases, and the junction held 9 bases outside the gene matches. This CDR3 is CATRDRDYYEKLFF. The CDR3 DNA is TGTGCCACCAGGGACAGGGATTATTATGAAAAACTGTTTTTT.

In its sample, this clone was seen once. This chain uses TRBV10-1 with TRBJ2-5; weak D call: TRBD1 (5 bases). Trimming stripped 4 bases from V and 7 bases from J, with 13 bases between. Germline V gene lookup returns CDR1 WNHNN and CDR2 SYGVQD (reference sequence). This CDR3 comprises 13 residues. CDR3: CASSGQTQGTQYF. For the CDR3, the DNA is TGCGCCAGCAGTGGACAGACCCAGGGGACCCAGTACTTC.

The chain is built from TRBV30 and TRBJ2-7; 10 bases fit TRBD1. Germline trimming cut 6 bases from V and 2 bases from J; bases unmatched to any gene: 7. The CDR3 extends over 14 amino acids. Germline V gene sequence: CDR1 GTSNPN, CDR2 SVGIG (reference sequence). The CDR3: CACILGQGAYEQYF. CDR3 in DNA: TGTGCCTGTATTCTCGGACAGGGGGCCTACGAGCAGTACTTC.

This clone was recorded a few times. V and J are TRBV7-9 and TRBJ2-3; TRBD2 matches 7 bases. The CDR3 runs 16 residues. V lost 5 bases, J lost 1 base, and 9 bases stayed unmatched. Germline values: CDR1 SEHNR, CDR2 FQNEAQ (reference sequence). The DNA for the CDR3 is TGTGCCAGCAGCCCAGGACTAGTCGGGCGCACAGATACGCAGTATTTT. Amino acid sequence: CASSPGLVGRTDTQYF.

The J gene is TRBJ1-3, the V gene TRBV5-1; 7 nucleotides line up with TRBD1. The V and J ends lost 4 bases and 0 bases, in that order; junction bases with no gene match: 7. This CDR3 region has 16 residues. Germline CDR1 is SGHRS and CDR2 is YFSETQ. The CDR3: CASSPGRDSSGNTIYF. The CDR3 DNA is TGCGCCAGCAGCCCGGGACGGGACAGCTCTGGAAACACCATATATTTT.